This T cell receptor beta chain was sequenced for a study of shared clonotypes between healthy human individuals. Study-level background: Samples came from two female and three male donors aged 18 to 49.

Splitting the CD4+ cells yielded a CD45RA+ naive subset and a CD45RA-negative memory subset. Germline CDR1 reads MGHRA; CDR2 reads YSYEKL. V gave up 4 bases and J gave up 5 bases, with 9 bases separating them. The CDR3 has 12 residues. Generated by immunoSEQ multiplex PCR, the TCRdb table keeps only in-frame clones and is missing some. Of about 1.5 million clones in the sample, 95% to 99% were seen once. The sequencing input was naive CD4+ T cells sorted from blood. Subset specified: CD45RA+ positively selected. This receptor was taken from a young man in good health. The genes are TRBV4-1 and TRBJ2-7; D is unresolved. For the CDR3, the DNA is TGCGCCAGCAGCCCGAAGGTTGACGAGCAGTACTTC. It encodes CASSPKVDEQYF.